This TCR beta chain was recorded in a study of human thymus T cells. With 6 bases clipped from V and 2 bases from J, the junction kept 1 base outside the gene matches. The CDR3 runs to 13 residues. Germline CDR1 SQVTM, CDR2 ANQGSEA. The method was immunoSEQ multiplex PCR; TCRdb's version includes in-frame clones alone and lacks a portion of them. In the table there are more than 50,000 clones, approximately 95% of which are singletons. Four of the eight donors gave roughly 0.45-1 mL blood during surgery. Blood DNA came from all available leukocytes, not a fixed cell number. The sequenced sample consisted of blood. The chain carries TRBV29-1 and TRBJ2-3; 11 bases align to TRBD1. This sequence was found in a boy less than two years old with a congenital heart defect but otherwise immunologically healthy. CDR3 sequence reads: CSVDRGLTDTQYF. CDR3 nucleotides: TGCAGCGTGGACAGGGGGCTCACAGATACGCAGTATTTT.